This passage covers 14 T cell receptor beta chains from one sample sequenced in a study of shared clonotypes between healthy human individuals. Sequencing used immunoSEQ multiplex PCR; TCRdb keeps in-frame clones, though not all of them. The sample has 850,000 to 1,100,000 clones; roughly 80% are singletons. Sequenced: memory CD4+ T cells from PBMCs. This sample's subset: CD45RA-negative fraction. The receptors derive from a man between 18 and 35 years old in good health. Some clones in this sample may be carry-over from other donors' samples.

This chain uses TRBV5-1 with TRBJ1-4; D uncertain. Germline loops: CDR1 SGHRS, CDR2 YFSETQ. CDR3 length: 18 residues. Deletions cut 0 bases from V and 7 bases from J, with 22 bases between. Written as DNA, the CDR3 is TGCGCCAGCAGCTTGGGAGTAGGACGGGCAGCGACGGGTGAAAAACTGTTTTTT. This translates into CASSLGVGRAATGEKLFF.

The chain joins TRBV27 to TRBJ1-2; D unresolved. V was cut by 3 bases and J by 2 bases, with 13 bases left in between. The CDR3 totals 15 residues. From germline, CDR1 is MNHEY and CDR2 SMNVEV (reference sequence). The chain's CDR3 is CASSLVAAMNYGYTF. The CDR3, as DNA: TGTGCCAGCAGTTTGGTGGCGGCCATGAACTATGGCTACACCTTC.

The V gene is TRBV6-6, the J gene TRBJ2-3; 10 bases align to TRBD1. The germline V gene encodes CDR1 MNHNY and CDR2 SVGAGI (reference sequence). CDR3 length equals 16 residues. V was clipped by 7 bases and J by 4 bases; unmatched bases: 11. CDR3 amino acids: CASTFWGQGSADTQYF. CDR3 coding DNA: TGTGCCAGCACCTTTTGGGGACAGGGGAGCGCAGATACGCAGTATTTT.

The V call is TRBV5-8, the J call TRBJ1-3; D is unresolved. There are 11 residues in the CDR3. Trimming took 0 bases from V and 8 from J, leaving 3 bases between them. The germline V gene encodes CDR1 SGHTS and CDR2 YDEGEE. DNA of the CDR3: TGTGCCAGCAGCTTGGCCGACACCATATATTTT. Its translation: CASSLADTIYF.

This chain uses TRBV4-3 with TRBJ2-7; D is unclear. Germline V CDR1 and CDR2: LGHNA, YSLEER. Between the trimmed V and J ends, which lost 1 base and 3 bases, there was a span of 10 bases. The CDR3 consists of 14 residues. The CDR3 reads CASSQAWDVYEQYF. In DNA form, the CDR3 reads TGCGCCAGCAGCCAAGCCTGGGATGTCTACGAGCAGTACTTC.

V usage is TRBV5-1 and J usage is TRBJ2-1; no clear D gene. Germline-derived CDR1 and CDR2 are SGHRS and YFSETQ. The ends were cut back, 0 bases at V and 9 bases at J, with 13 bases in the middle. The CDR3 consists of 14 residues. CDR3 DNA: TGCGCCAGCAGCTTGGACGGACCGAAAGGTGAGCAGTTCTTC. Translating it yields CASSLDGPKGEQFF.

The chain links TRBV2 to TRBJ2-2; D not resolved. V shed 4 bases and J shed 4 bases, with 13 bases lying between them. From germline, CDR1 is SNHLY and CDR2 FYNNEI. This CDR3 region has 15 residues. DNA for the CDR3: TGTGCCAGCAGTGGGGCCGGCTGGGTCACCGGGGAGCTGTTTTTT. This codes for CASSGAGWVTGELFF. Using reference TRBV2 and TRBJ2-2 for the parts outside the CDR3, the full variable domain is EPEVTQTPSHQVTQMGQEVILRCVPISNHLYFYWYRQILGQKVEFLVSFYNNEISEKSEIFDDQFSVERPDGSNFTLKIRSTKLEDSAMYFCASSGAGWVTGELFFGEGSRLTVL.

V usage is TRBV5-4 and J usage is TRBJ1-1; a possible D gene is TRBD1 (5 bases). V was clipped by 4 bases and J by 5 bases, with 15 bases between them. The V gene's germline CDR1 is SGHNT and CDR2 YYREEE (reference sequence). The CDR3 sequence is 14 residues long. The CDR3 spells CASSPAGRWTEAFF. The CDR3 DNA is TGTGCCAGCAGCCCCGCAGGGCGATGGACTGAAGCTTTCTTT. Combining the CDR3 with reference TRBV5-4 and TRBJ1-1 gives the whole variable domain ETGVTQSPTHLIKTRGQQVTLRCSSQSGHNTVSWYQQALGQGPQFIFQYYREEENGRGNFPPRFSGLQFPNYSSELNVNALELDDSALYLCASSPAGRWTEAFFGQGTRLTVV.

The CDR3 DNA reads TGCGCCAGCAGCCAGACTAGCGCCCGGGAGACCCAGTACTTC. This sequence encodes CASSQTSARETQYF. The chain couples TRBV5-1 to TRBJ2-5, with TRBD2 matching over 8 bases. Germline V gives CDR1 SGHRS, CDR2 YFSETQ. V was pared by 4 bases and J by 5 bases, with 7 bases of the junction left unmatched. The CDR3 is made up of 14 amino acids. The full variable domain, in which reference TRBV5-1 and TRBJ2-5 provide the parts outside the CDR3, is KAGVTQTPRYLIKTRGQQVTLSCSPISGHRSVSWYQQTPGQGLQFLFEYFSETQRNKGNFPGRFSGRQFSNSRSEMNVSTLELGDSALYLCASSQTSARETQYFGPGTRLLVL.

V gene TRBV28 combines with J gene TRBJ2-3; 10 bases fit TRBD1. Germline CDR1 MDHEN, CDR2 SYDVKM. The V gene end was trimmed by 4 bases and the J gene end by 3 bases; junction bases not matched to a gene: 7. The CDR3 has 16 residues. CDR3 protein: CASSSTTGGWTDTQYF. The CDR3 nucleotides read TGTGCCAGCAGTTCCACGACAGGGGGCTGGACAGATACGCAGTATTTT.

The chain recombines TRBV4-2 with TRBJ2-7, with no clear D. V was cut by 2 bases and J by 2 bases, with 7 bases left in between. The length of the CDR3 is 13 residues. CDR1 and CDR2 from the germline V gene are LGHNA and YNFKEQ. CDR3 amino acids: CASSQRTAYEQYF. DNA for the CDR3: TGTGCCAGCAGCCAAAGGACCGCCTACGAGCAGTACTTC.

The table lists this clone with a count of one. This chain links TRBV12-5 with TRBJ2-3; D uncertain. The CDR3 is 16 amino acids. Per the germline V gene, CDR1 is LGHNT and CDR2 is FRNRAP. V was cut by 3 bases and J by 0 bases, with 13 bases left in between. CDR3 DNA sequence: TGTGCTAGTGGTTTAGGGAACGGGTATAGCACAGATACGCAGTATTTT. Residues: CASGLGNGYSTDTQYF.

The J gene is TRBJ2-7, the V gene TRBV5-1; no clear D gene. Germline loops: CDR1 SGHRS, CDR2 YFSETQ. The CDR3 is 17 residues long. Trimming took off 0 bases at V and 0 bases at J, with 16 bases between the two ends. This CDR3 reads CASSLGGLGSSSYEQYF. The CDR3 nucleotides are TGCGCCAGCAGCTTGGGCGGCTTAGGGTCTAGCTCCTACGAGCAGTACTTC. The entire variable domain, with the rest obtained from reference TRBV5-1 and TRBJ2-7, is as follows: KAGVTQTPRYLIKTRGQQVTLSCSPISGHRSVSWYQQTPGQGLQFLFEYFSETQRNKGNFPGRFSGRQFSNSRSEMNVSTLELGDSALYLCASSLGGLGSSSYEQYFGPGTRLTVT.

This clone has more than one count but fewer than ten. This chain joins TRBV6-5 and TRBJ1-5; 10 bases fit TRBD1. CDR1 and CDR2 from the germline V gene are MNHEY and SVGAGI. The V and J ends lost 6 bases and 3 bases, in that order; junction bases with no gene match: 5. This CDR3 contains 15 residues. As DNA, the CDR3 is TGTGCCAGCAGGTCCGGGACAGGGGCCAATCAGCCCCAGCATTTT. Residues: CASRSGTGANQPQHF.